These 22 T cell receptor beta chains originate from one sample sequenced in a study of T cell repertoires in cytomegalovirus infection. TCRdb re-called the reads with MiXCR, one entry per CDR3 protein. Found here are approximately 89,000 distinct CDR3 sequences, more than 20% of them singletons; the top ten hold approximately 48%. No antigen has been identified for these receptors. This specimen consisted of CD8+ T cells from cultured PBMCs, obtained from culture after CMV antigen stimulation. The origin of the receptors is a human donor in good health (CMV status not recorded). Some clones in this sample may be carry-over from other donors' samples.

Ten or more counts support this clonotype. J is TRBJ2-5 and V is TRBV7-2; 8 nucleotides line up with TRBD1. The CDR3 runs to 16 residues. Germline CDR1 and CDR2: SGHTA and FQGNSA. The junction had 7 bases not matched to a gene; V was cut back by 2 bases and J by 2 bases. CDR3 sequence reads: CASSLTHGQGQETQYF. CDR3 coding DNA: TGTGCCAGCAGCTTAACTCATGGACAGGGACAAGAGACCCAGTACTTC.

This clonotype came up a few times. J is TRBJ2-1 and V is TRBV24-1, with 10 positions matching TRBD1. The CDR3 contains 13 residues. Per the germline V gene, CDR1 is KGHDR and CDR2 is SFDVKD. The ends lost 4 bases at V and 14 bases at J; junction bases unmatched: 7. The CDR3 bases are TGTGCCACCAGTGAAAGCGACAGGGGGCGAAAGTTCTTC. Its protein product is CATSESDRGRKFF.

This sequence joins TRBV6-2 or TRBV6-3 and TRBJ1-2; D is possibly TRBD1 (5 bases). Germline loops: CDR1 MNHEY, CDR2 SVGEGT. The CDR3 consists of 15 residues. V was trimmed by 3 bases and J by 3 bases, leaving 14 bases between them. The CDR3 region is CASSYNDQGYYGYTF. CDR3 nucleotide sequence: TGTGCCAGCAGTTATAACGACCAGGGATACTATGGCTACACCTTC.

This clonotype came up a few times. V gene TRBV20-1 combines with J gene TRBJ2-7, with TRBD1 matching 7 bases. The germline V gene has CDR1 DFQATT and CDR2 SNEGSKA (reference sequence). The CDR3 consists of 15 residues. The J segment lost 0 bases and the V segment lost 0 bases, leaving 5 bases of the junction unmatched. CDR3 in amino acids: CSARDKDRSSYEQYF. DNA for the CDR3: TGCAGTGCTAGAGATAAGGACAGGAGCTCCTACGAGCAGTACTTC.

Only a few counts were recorded for this clonotype. This chain links TRBV20-1 with TRBJ2-1, with TRBD2 matching over 10 bases. CDR1 is DFQATT, CDR2 SNEGSKA, per germline (reference sequence). This CDR3 comprises 16 residues. The V and J ends lost 4 bases and 10 bases, in that order; junction bases with no gene match: 16. This CDR3 reads CSAKLLGLAETEEQFF. Written as DNA, the CDR3 is TGCAGTGCTAAACTATTAGGACTAGCGGAAACTGAGGAGCAGTTCTTC.

CDR3 sequence reads: CSARDRLEKLFF. In DNA form, the CDR3 reads TGCAGTGCTAGAGACCGGTTAGAAAAACTGTTTTTT. The chain combines TRBV20-1 with TRBJ1-4; unclear D gene. Looked up from germline, CDR1 is DFQATT and CDR2 is SNEGSKA (reference sequence). The CDR3 length is 12 residues. Trimming left V 0 bases short and J 8 bases short, with 7 bases between.

This clonotype came up many times. The genes are TRBV7-2 and TRBJ2-7; D is unresolved. V lost 2 bases and J lost 3, with 5 bases in between. In germline, CDR1 is SGHTA, CDR2 FQGNSA. The CDR3 is 12 residues long. The CDR3 sequence: CASSLSSYEQYF. The CDR3 bases are TGTGCCAGCAGCTTAAGTAGCTACGAGCAGTACTTC. Looking up the rest from reference TRBV7-2 and TRBJ2-7 gives the full variable domain: GAGVSQSPSNKVTEKGKDVELRCDPISGHTALYWYRQSLGQGLEFLIYFQGNSAPDKSGLPSDRFSAERTGGSVSTLTIQRTQQEDSAVYLCASSLSSYEQYFGPGTRLTVT.

This clonotype was recorded many times. The chain recombines TRBV5-4 with TRBJ2-2; 10 bases line up with TRBD2. Germline values: CDR1 SGHNT, CDR2 YYREEE (reference sequence). Trimming removed 4 bases from V and 6 bases from J; junction bases left unmatched: 15. This CDR3 comprises 18 residues. This CDR3 reads CASSLYHFVAGGSGELFF. The CDR3 coding sequence is TGTGCCAGCAGCCTATATCATTTCGTAGCGGGGGGATCCGGGGAGCTGTTTTTT.

This clonotype was seen a few times. CDR3 bases: TGTGCCAGCAGCATGGGGTCAGCGAACACCGGGGAGCTGTTTTTT. As protein: CASSMGSANTGELFF. This chain links TRBV11-2 with TRBJ2-2, with D uncertain. Germline CDR1 reads SGHAT; CDR2 reads FQNNGV. With 5 bases removed from V and 0 bases from J, the gap between germline ends came to 10 bases. The CDR3 sequence is 15 residues long.

V gene TRBV9 combines with J gene TRBJ2-1; 10 nucleotides match TRBD2. Per the germline V gene, CDR1 is SGDLS and CDR2 is YYNGEE. The CDR3 consists of 15 residues. Germline trimming cut 3 bases from V and 3 bases from J; bases unmatched to any gene: 3. This CDR3 is CASSGSGGLYNEQFF. CDR3 bases: TGTGCCAGCAGCGGTAGCGGGGGGCTCTACAATGAGCAGTTCTTC. Drawing the rest from reference TRBV9 and TRBJ2-1, the complete variable domain is DSGVTQTPKHLITATGQRVTLRCSPRSGDLSVYWYQQSLDQGLQFLIQYYNGEERAKGNILERFSAQQFPDLHSELNLSSLELGDSALYFCASSGSGGLYNEQFFGPGTRLTVL.

The V gene is TRBV7-8, the J gene TRBJ2-7, with D possibly being TRBD2 (5 bases). CDR1 SGHVS and CDR2 FQNEAQ come from the germline V gene. V was clipped by 1 base and J by 0 bases, with 10 bases between them. The CDR3 runs 15 residues. This CDR3 reads CASSLGTWGSYEQYF. The CDR3 DNA reads TGTGCCAGCAGCTTAGGGACTTGGGGCTCCTACGAGCAGTACTTC.

The table lists this clonotype with a few counts. The chain carries TRBV20-1 and TRBJ1-4; no clear D gene. This CDR3 is 14 amino acids long. The V gene lost 6 bases and the J gene lost 7 bases, with 18 bases spanning the gap. The germline V gene encodes CDR1 DFQATT and CDR2 SNEGSKA (reference sequence). Written as DNA, the CDR3 is TGCAGTGCCCAGGTACGGGCAGGTGGTGAAAAACTGTTTTTT. Amino acids: CSAQVRAGGEKLFF.

This clonotype was picked up many times. The rearrangement links TRBV7-6 to TRBJ2-7; TRBD1 might be the D (5 bases). V was shortened by 3 bases and J by 6 bases, with 12 bases between the two germline ends. Germline V lookup: CDR1 SGHVS, CDR2 FNYEAQ. CDR3 length: 13 residues. CDR3 loop: CASSLGPQGEQYF. In DNA form, the CDR3 reads TGTGCCAGCAGCTTGGGGCCCCAGGGCGAGCAGTACTTC.

This clonotype appeared a few times. CDR3 nucleotides: TGTGCCAGCAGTTACTCGAGTGACCCCTCCTACGAGCAGTACTTC. It specifies CASSYSSDPSYEQYF. This sequence joins TRBV6-5 and TRBJ2-7, with D uncertain. This CDR3 is 15 amino acids long. Germline V lookup: CDR1 MNHEY, CDR2 SVGAGI. V lost 0 bases and J 0 bases, leaving 9 bases between the germline ends.

The rearrangement uses TRBV20-1 and TRBJ2-1, with TRBD2 identical over 8 bases. The CDR3 consists of 17 residues. The germline gives CDR1 DFQATT, CDR2 SNEGSKA (reference sequence). V gave up 2 bases and J gave up 4 bases; unmatched junction bases: 13. CDR3 sequence (DNA): TGCAGTGCTAGATTGGGTGGAAGGCGGGGGGATTACAATGAGCAGTTCTTC. It translates to CSARLGGRRGDYNEQFF.

This clonotype has more than one count but fewer than ten. The gene calls are TRBV19 and TRBJ1-1; the D gene is possibly TRBD1 (6 bases). V lost 4 bases and J 3 bases, leaving 18 bases between the germline ends. Germline V gene lookup returns CDR1 LNHDA and CDR2 SQIVND (reference sequence). This CDR3 is built from 16 residues. The CDR3 DNA reads TGTGCCAGTAGTAAGGTGGGGGCGGGGGGGGACACTGAAGCTTTCTTT. It yields the protein CASSKVGAGGDTEAFF.

The chain joins TRBV24-1 to TRBJ2-3, with D maybe TRBD1 (5 bases). The CDR3 has 14 amino acids. V lost 10 bases, J lost 0 bases, and 13 bases lay in between. Germline-derived CDR1 and CDR2 are KGHDR and SFDVKD. The CDR3 bases are TGTGCCACAGAAAGACAGTGGAGCACAGATACGCAGTATTTT. Amino acids: CATERQWSTDTQYF.

At least ten counts were recorded for this clonotype. V usage is TRBV7-8 and J usage is TRBJ2-7; D might be TRBD1 or TRBD2, each matching 5 bases. This CDR3 spans 15 amino acids. Germline V CDR1 and CDR2: SGHVS, FQNEAQ. V lost 10 bases, J lost 2 bases, and 21 bases lay in between. CDR3 bases: TGTGCCACCCAATTTTCCGAACCGGGACCCTACGAGCAGTACTTC. It encodes CATQFSEPGPYEQYF.

This chain uses TRBV30 with TRBJ1-4; no firm D call. CDR1 and CDR2 from the germline V gene are GTSNPN and SVGIG (reference sequence). The V and J ends lost 3 bases and 2 bases respectively, with 4 bases between them. This CDR3 spans 12 amino acids. The CDR3 nucleotides read TGTGCCTGGAGCCCTACTAATGAAAAACTGTTTTTT. This codes for CAWSPTNEKLFF. Filled out from reference TRBV30 and TRBJ1-4, the complete variable domain reads SQTIHQWPATLVQPVGSPLSLECTVEGTSNPNLYWYRQAAGRGLQLLFYSVGIGQISSEVPQNLSASRPQDRQFILSSKKLLLSDSGFYLCAWSPTNEKLFFGSGTQLSVL.

This clonotype has at least ten counts. This chain connects TRBV7-6 to TRBJ2-7; no clear D gene. The ends were cut back, 5 bases at V and 2 bases at J, with 16 bases in the middle. The germline V gene has CDR1 SGHVS and CDR2 FNYEAQ. The CDR3 sequence is 15 residues long. CDR3 loop: CASSHSSGIPYEQYF. CDR3 nucleotides: TGTGCCAGCAGCCACTCATCGGGTATCCCCTACGAGCAGTACTTC.

About this clonotype: A clone one base away is much larger, so this may be a read error. The chain combines TRBV27 with TRBJ2-7; 8 bases are a match to TRBD1. This CDR3 has 14 residues. Germline trimming cut 8 bases from V and 1 base from J; bases unmatched to any gene: 7. Per germline, CDR1 MNHEY and CDR2 SMNVEV (reference sequence). CDR3 sequence: CASRWTGPSYEQYF. The DNA of the CDR3 is TGTGCCAGCCGTTGGACAGGGCCTTCCTACGAGCAGTACTTC.

Regarding this clonotype: This may arise from a read error, as a much more abundant clone is one base away. The CDR3 bases are TGTGCCAGCGCGGGACAGGGAAACCTTTGGGAGCGGTACTTC. This sequence encodes CASAGQGNLWERYF. J is TRBJ2-7 and V is TRBV7-2; 9 bases map to TRBD1. Germline V CDR1 and CDR2: SGHTA, FQGNSA. The CDR3 contains 14 residues.